This TCR beta chain was recovered during a study of shared clonotypes between healthy human individuals. Looking at the study overall: Donor ages ranged 18 to 49 years: a couple of women, a few men. Study findings and constraints: Generation probabilities of non-shared clonotypes were lower (relative to those shared by all four donors).

Germline V CDR1 and CDR2: SGHNT, YYREEE (reference sequence). Trimming pared 0 bases from V and 1 base from J, leaving 7 bases between. The CDR3 contains 14 residues. Both subsets, CD45RA+ naive and CD45RA-negative memory, were split from the CD4+ cells. Original processing methods: Filtering differed for immunoSEQ, which gave only junction sequences without quality scores. TCRdb keeps only in-frame clones here, not all; method: immunoSEQ multiplex PCR. V, J and clone size are those of that table, while D and trimming were read from the DNA. The table shows 2 million to 2.5 million clones, with approximately 96% occurring only once. Regarding this clone: Antigen specificity is unknown.

This receptor was obtained from a man aged 18 to 30 in good health. The chain uses TRBV5-4 and TRBJ2-5, with D uncertain. The sequenced sample consisted of naive CD4+ T cells sorted from blood. Subset indicated: CD45RA+ positively selected. The CDR3 spells CASSLAATQETQYF. As DNA, the CDR3 is TGTGCCAGCAGCTTGGCTGCGACCCAAGAGACCCAGTACTTC.